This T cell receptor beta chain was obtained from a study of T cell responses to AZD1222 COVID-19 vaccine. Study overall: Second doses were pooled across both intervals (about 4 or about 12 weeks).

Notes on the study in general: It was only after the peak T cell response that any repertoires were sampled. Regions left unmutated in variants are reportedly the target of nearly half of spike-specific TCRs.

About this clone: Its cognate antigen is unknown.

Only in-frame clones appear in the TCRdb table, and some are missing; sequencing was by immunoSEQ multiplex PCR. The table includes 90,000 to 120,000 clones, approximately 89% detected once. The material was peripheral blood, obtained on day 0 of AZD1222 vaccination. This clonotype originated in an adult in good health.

In DNA form, the CDR3 reads TGTGCCAGCAGTTTAGGTGGTAACACTGAAGCTTTCTTT. It yields the protein CASSLGGNTEAFF. The chain links TRBV12-3 or TRBV12-4 to TRBJ1-1; D is unclear. The CDR3 loop spans 13 amino acids. V dropped 1 base and J dropped 2 bases, with 5 bases sitting between them.